Detailed here is one T cell receptor (beta chain). A read error may account for a junction end that differs from germline. This entry belongs to a study of tumor and adjacent non-tumor tissue in lung cancer. This sample's RNA came from whole unsorted tissue. Distant lung tissue was collected more than 3 cm away from the tumor edge. Three rounds of nested PCR, following a modified ARM-PCR protocol, produced the TCRbeta library. TCRdb re-derived calls from the multiplex PCR reads in MiXCR, one entry per CDR3 protein. The table shows about 98,000 distinct CDR3 sequences, with approximately 80% occurring only once. The TCR was taken from a man aged 55 to 69 with small cell lung cancer. Sequencing input: distant non-tumor lung tissue.

In DNA form, the CDR3 reads TGCAGCTCCTCGGGACAGGGTTATGAGGAGTTTTTC. This codes for CSSSGQGYEEFF. V usage is TRBV29-1 and J usage is TRBJ2-1; 9 bases are a match to TRBD1. The CDR3 has 12 amino acids. CDR1 and CDR2 (germline): SQVTM, ANQGSEA.